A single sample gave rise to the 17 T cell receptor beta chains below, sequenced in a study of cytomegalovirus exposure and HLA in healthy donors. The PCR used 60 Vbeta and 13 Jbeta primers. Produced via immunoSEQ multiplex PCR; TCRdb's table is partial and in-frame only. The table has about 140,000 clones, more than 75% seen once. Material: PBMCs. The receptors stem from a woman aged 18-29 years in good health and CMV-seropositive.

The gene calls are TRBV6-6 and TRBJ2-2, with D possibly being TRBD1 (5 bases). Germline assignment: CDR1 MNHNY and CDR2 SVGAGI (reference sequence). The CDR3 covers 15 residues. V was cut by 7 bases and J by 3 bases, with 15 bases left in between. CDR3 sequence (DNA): TGTGCCAGCACCTCCAGGGATCTAGACACCGGGGAGCTGTTTTTT. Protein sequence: CASTSRDLDTGELFF.

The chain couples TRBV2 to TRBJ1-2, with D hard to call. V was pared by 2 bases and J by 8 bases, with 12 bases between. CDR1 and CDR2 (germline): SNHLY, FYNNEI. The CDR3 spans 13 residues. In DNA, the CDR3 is TGTGCCAGCAGTGAAAGGCAGGAGGGCGGCTACACCTTC. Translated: CASSERQEGGYTF. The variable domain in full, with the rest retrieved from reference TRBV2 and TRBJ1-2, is EPEVTQTPSHQVTQMGQEVILRCVPISNHLYFYWYRQILGQKVEFLVSFYNNEISEKSEIFDDQFSVERPDGSNFTLKIRSTKLEDSAMYFCASSERQEGGYTFGSGTRLTVV.

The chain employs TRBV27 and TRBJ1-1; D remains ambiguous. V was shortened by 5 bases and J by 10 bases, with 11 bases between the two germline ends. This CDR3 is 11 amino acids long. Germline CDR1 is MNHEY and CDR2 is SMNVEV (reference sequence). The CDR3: CASSLGPRAFF. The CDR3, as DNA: TGTGCCAGCAGTCTAGGCCCTAGAGCTTTCTTT.

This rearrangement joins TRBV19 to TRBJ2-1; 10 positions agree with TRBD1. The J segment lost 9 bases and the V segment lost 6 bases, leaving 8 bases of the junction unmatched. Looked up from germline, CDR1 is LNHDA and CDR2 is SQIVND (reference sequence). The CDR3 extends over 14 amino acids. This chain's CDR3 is CASRGTGDTLEQFF. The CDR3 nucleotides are TGTGCCAGTAGGGGGACAGGGGACACTCTTGAGCAGTTCTTC.

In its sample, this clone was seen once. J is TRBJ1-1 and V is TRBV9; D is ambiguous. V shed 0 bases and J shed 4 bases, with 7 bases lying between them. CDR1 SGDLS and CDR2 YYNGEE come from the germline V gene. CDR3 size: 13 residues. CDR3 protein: CASSVVEGTEAFF. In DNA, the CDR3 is TGTGCCAGCAGCGTAGTCGAGGGCACTGAAGCTTTCTTT.

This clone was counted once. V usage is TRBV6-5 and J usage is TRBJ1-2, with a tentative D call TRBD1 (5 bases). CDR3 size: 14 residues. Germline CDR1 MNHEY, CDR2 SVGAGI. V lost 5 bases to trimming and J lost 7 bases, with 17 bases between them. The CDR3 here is CASSEYSRAGGYTF. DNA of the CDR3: TGTGCCAGCAGTGAATATAGCAGGGCCGGTGGCTACACCTTC.

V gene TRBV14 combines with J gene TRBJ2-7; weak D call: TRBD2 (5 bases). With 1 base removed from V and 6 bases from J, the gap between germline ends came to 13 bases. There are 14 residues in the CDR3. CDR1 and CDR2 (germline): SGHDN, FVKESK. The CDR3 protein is CASSQVRGIGEQYF. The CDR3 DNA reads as TGTGCCAGCAGCCAAGTGAGAGGGATCGGCGAGCAGTACTTC. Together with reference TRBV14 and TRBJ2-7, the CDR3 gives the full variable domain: EAGVTQFPSHSVIEKGQTVTLRCDPISGHDNLYWYRRVMGKEIKFLLHFVKESKQDESGMPNNRFLAERTGGTYSTLKVQPAELEDSGVYFCASSQVRGIGEQYFGPGTRLTVT.

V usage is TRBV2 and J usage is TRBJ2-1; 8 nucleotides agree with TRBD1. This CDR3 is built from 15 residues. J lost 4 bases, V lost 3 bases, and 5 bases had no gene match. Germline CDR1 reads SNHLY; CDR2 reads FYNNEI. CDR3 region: CASSDTGTGYNEQFF. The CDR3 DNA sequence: TGTGCCAGCAGTGACACCGGGACAGGTTACAATGAGCAGTTCTTC.

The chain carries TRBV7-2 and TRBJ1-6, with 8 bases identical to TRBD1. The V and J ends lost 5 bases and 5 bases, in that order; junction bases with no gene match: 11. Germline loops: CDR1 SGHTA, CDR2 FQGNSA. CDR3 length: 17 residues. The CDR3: CASSLLRTGSNNSPLHF. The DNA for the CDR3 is TGTGCCAGCAGCCTCCTCCGGACAGGGTCGAATAATTCACCCCTCCACTTT.

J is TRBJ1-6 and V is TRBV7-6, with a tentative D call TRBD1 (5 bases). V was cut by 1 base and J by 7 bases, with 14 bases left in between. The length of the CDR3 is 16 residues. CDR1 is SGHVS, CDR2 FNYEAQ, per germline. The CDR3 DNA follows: TGTGCCAGCAGCTTAGGCTCCGCGACAGTCAATTCACCCCTCCACTTT. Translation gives CASSLGSATVNSPLHF.

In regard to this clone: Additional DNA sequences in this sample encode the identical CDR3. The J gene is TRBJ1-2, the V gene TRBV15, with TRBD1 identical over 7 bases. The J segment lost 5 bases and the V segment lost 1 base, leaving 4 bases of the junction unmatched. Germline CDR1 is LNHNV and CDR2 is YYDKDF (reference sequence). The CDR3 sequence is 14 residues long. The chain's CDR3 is CATSRGGGDYGYTF. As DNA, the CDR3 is TGTGCCACCAGCAGAGGAGGGGGCGATTATGGCTACACCTTC. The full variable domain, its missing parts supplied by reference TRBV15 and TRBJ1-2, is DAMVIQNPRYQVTQFGKPVTLSCSQTLNHNVMYWYQQKSSQAPKLLFHYYDKDFNNEADTPDNFQSRRPNTSFCFLDIRSPGLGDTAMYLCATSRGGGDYGYTFGSGTRLTVV.

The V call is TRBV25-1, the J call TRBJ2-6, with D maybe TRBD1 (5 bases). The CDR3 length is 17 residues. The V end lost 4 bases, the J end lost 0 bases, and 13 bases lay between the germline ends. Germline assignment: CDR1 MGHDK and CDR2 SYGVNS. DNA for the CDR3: TGTGCCAGCAGTGGGTCGGACAAGGGCTCTGGGGCCAACGTCCTGACTTTC. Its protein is CASSGSDKGSGANVLTF.

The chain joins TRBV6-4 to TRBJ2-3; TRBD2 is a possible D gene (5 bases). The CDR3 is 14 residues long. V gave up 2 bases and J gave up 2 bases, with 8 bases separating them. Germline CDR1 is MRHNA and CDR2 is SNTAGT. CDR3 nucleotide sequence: TGTGCCAGCAGTGACCCGGGGTCCACAGATACGCAGTATTTT. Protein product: CASSDPGSTDTQYF.

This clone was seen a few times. The CDR3 DNA is TGTGCCAGTAGTTACAGGGGCGCAGATACGCAGTATTTT. Residues: CASSYRGADTQYF. V gene TRBV19 combines with J gene TRBJ2-3, with TRBD1 matching 7 bases. V was pared by 5 bases and J by 4 bases, with 3 bases of the junction left unmatched. Germline V gene sequence: CDR1 LNHDA, CDR2 SQIVND (reference sequence). CDR3 length equals 13 residues. The variable domain in full, with the rest retrieved from reference TRBV19 and TRBJ2-3, is DGGITQSPKYLFRKEGQNVTLSCEQNLNHDAMYWYRQDPGQGLRLIYYSQIVNDFQKGDIAEGYSVSREKKESFPLTVTSAQKNPTAFYLCASSYRGADTQYFGPGTRLTVL.

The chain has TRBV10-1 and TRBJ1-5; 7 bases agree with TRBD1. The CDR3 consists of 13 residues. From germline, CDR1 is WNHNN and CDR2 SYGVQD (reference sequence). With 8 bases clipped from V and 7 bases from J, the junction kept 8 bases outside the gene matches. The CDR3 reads CASVDRVDQPQHF. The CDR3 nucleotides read TGCGCCAGCGTAGACAGGGTGGACCAGCCCCAGCATTTT.

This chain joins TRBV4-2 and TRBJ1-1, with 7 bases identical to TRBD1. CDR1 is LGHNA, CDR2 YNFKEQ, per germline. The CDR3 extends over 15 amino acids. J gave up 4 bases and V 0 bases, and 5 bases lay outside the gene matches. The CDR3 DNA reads TGTGCCAGCAGCCAAGATCCAGGGGGGAGCACTGAAGCTTTCTTT. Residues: CASSQDPGGSTEAFF.

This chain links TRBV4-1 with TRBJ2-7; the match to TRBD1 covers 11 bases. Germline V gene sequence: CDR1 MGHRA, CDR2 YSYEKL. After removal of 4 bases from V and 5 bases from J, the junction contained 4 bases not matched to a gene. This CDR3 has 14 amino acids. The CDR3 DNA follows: TGCGCCAGCAGCCTAGGACAGGGGGCCAACGAGCAGTACTTC. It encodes CASSLGQGANEQYF.